These T cell receptor beta chains were read from a single sample in a study of spatial heterogeneity in lung cancer. TCRdb recomputed calls from the 5' RACE reads with MiXCR, one row per CDR3 protein. The table lists 7,000 to 8,500 distinct CDR3 sequences, approximately 5.3% of them singletons. Source: lung tumor tissue, taken at surgery. Receptor source: a male donor with early-stage non-small cell lung cancer. Each CDR3 is given with its conserved first and last residue. The D gene is left open where the match is weak. Not every row has a clone size; where given, it reads once, few, many or a size class.

J gene,V gene,clone size,D gene,CDR3 DNA,CDR3 protein
TRBJ2-5,TRBV4-1,many,TRBD2,TGCGCCAGCAGCTCCGGGACTAGCATAAAGACCCAGTACTTC,CASSSGTSIKTQYF
TRBJ2-1,TRBV6-5,many,TRBD2,TGTGCCAGCACCCGACTAGCGGGAGATAACAATGAGCAGTTCTTC,CASTRLAGDNNEQFF
TRBJ2-3,TRBV11-2,-,-,TGTGCCAGCAGCTTATTCGCTGACAGTAGCACAGATACGCAGTATTTT,CASSLFADSSTDTQYF
TRBJ2-7,TRBV6-2/TRBV6-3,many,-,TGTGCCAGCAGTTACTGGGTCCTAGGATCCTACGAGCAGTACTTC,CASSYWVLGSYEQYF
TRBJ1-2,TRBV7-9,-,-,TGTGCCAGCAGCTTAATCTCCTGGTATGGCTACACCTTC,CASSLISWYGYTF
TRBJ1-2,TRBV18,many,TRBD1,TGTGCCAGCTCACCATCGACAGGGGAGGAGGCTGGCTACACCTTC,CASSPSTGEEAGYTF
TRBJ1-1,TRBV7-9,many,-,TGTGCCAGCAGCTTAGAAGGGACACCGAACACTGAAGCTTTCTTT,CASSLEGTPNTEAFF
TRBJ1-2,TRBV2,once,-,TGTGCCAGCAACGACGGACCCCGGCCCTATGGCTACACCTTC,CASNDGPRPYGYTF
TRBJ2-1,TRBV20-1,many,-,TGCAGTGCTAAGGGGCCTTACCACTCTCTCGATGAGCAGTTCTTC,CSAKGPYHSLDEQFF
TRBJ1-1,TRBV18,medium-sized,TRBD1,TGTGCCAGCTCACCCGTACAGGGACAGCCGAACACTGAAGCTTTCTTT,CASSPVQGQPNTEAFF
TRBJ2-1,TRBV20-1,few,-,TGCAGTGCTTCCGGGGTAGTTGGGTCCGCGGATGAGCAGTTCTTC,CSASGVVGSADEQFF
TRBJ1-1,TRBV6-5,few,TRBD1,TGTGCCAGCAGTCGACAGGGTCTGACTGAAGCTTTCTTT,CASSRQGLTEAFF
TRBJ2-3,TRBV10-1,medium-sized,-,TGCGCCAGCAGCCCTCTTGCGGGGGCCCCAGATACGCAGTATTTT,CASSPLAGAPDTQYF
TRBJ2-3,TRBV24-1,medium-sized,TRBD2,TGTGCCACCAGTGCTGGCGGGAGTACAGATACGCAGTATTTT,CATSAGGSTDTQYF
TRBJ1-2,TRBV6-5,many,TRBD1,TGTGCCAGCAGTGGGGACAGGGTCTATGGCTACACCTTC,CASSGDRVYGYTF
TRBJ2-1,TRBV11-3,many,TRBD2,TGTGCCAGCAGCTTGGGCGGGAGAGGCAATGAGCAGTTCTTC,CASSLGGRGNEQFF
TRBJ2-1,TRBV5-1,medium-sized,TRBD2,TGCGCCAGCAGCGGGACTAGCGGGGGCCTCTACAATGAGCAGTTCTTC,CASSGTSGGLYNEQFF
TRBJ2-5,TRBV20-1,medium-sized,TRBD2,TGCAGTGCTAGAGATGCGGTAGCGGGAGGCCAAGAGACCCAGTACTTC,CSARDAVAGGQETQYF
TRBJ1-3,TRBV27,many,-,TGTGCCAGCAGTATCGGGAGGGTTGGAAACACCATATATTTT,CASSIGRVGNTIYF
TRBJ1-1,TRBV20-1,many,-,TGCAGTGCTAGAGATTCGGCAGGGGTTACGACTGAAGCTTTCTTT,CSARDSAGVTTEAFF
TRBJ2-1,TRBV20-1,medium-sized,-,TGCAGTGCTAGAGGAAGTCCGAGCTCCTACAATGAGCAGTTCTTC,CSARGSPSSYNEQFF
TRBJ1-2,TRBV19,many,-,TGTGCCAGTAGTACATCCCCCGGATTTGGCTACACCTTC,CASSTSPGFGYTF
TRBJ2-4,TRBV7-6,many,-,TGTGCCAGCAGCCCAACGGGCCTTGGGGCCAAAAACATTCAGTACTTC,CASSPTGLGAKNIQYF
TRBJ1-6,TRBV5-4,many,-,TGTGCCAGCAGCTTGGGGAAGGGGACGGATTCACCCCTCCACTTT,CASSLGKGTDSPLHF
TRBJ2-1,TRBV18,many,TRBD1,TGTGCCAGCTCACCCAGGACAGGGGGCCTGGGTTACAATGAGCAGTTCTTC,CASSPRTGGLGYNEQFF
TRBJ2-7,TRBV5-5,many,-,TGTGCCAGCAGCTTGACGGGGGCCCTCTCCTACGAGCAGTACTTC,CASSLTGALSYEQYF
TRBJ2-7,TRBV7-9,medium-sized,-,TGTGCCAGCTCGACCGACTCCTACGAGCAGTACTTC,CASSTDSYEQYF
TRBJ2-7,TRBV11-3,many,TRBD2,TGTGCCAGCAGCTTAGATGGACTAGCGGGAGACGAGCAGTACTTC,CASSLDGLAGDEQYF
TRBJ2-7,TRBV5-1,medium-sized,-,TGCGCCAGCAGCCTCCAGGTGTACTCCTACGAGCAGTACTTC,CASSLQVYSYEQYF
TRBJ2-1,TRBV5-1,many,TRBD2,TGCGCCAGCAGCTGGGGACTAGCGGGGTATTACAATGAGCAGTTCTTC,CASSWGLAGYYNEQFF
TRBJ2-7,TRBV10-3,medium-sized,TRBD2,TGTGCCATCAGTGGCCGGACTAGCGGACTCTACGAGCAGTACTTC,CAISGRTSGLYEQYF
TRBJ2-3,TRBV29-1,many,TRBD1,TGCAGCGCCTTACGAACAGGGGGGCACACAGATACGCAGTATTTT,CSALRTGGHTDTQYF
TRBJ2-3,TRBV5-1,few,TRBD2,TGCGCCAGCAGCTTGGTCCCTAGCGGGAGAGGAGATACGCAGTATTTT,CASSLVPSGRGDTQYF
TRBJ1-5,TRBV5-5,-,TRBD1,TGTGCCAGCAGCTTAAAAGGGGGCATCGGCAATCAGCCCCAGCATTTT,CASSLKGGIGNQPQHF
TRBJ1-1,TRBV11-2,-,-,TGTGCCAGCAGCTTAGAGGGGCAGGGTGAAGCTTTCTTT,CASSLEGQGEAFF
TRBJ2-6,TRBV5-1,many,TRBD2,TGCGCCAGCAGCGCGGGGGTTGTTGGGGCCAACGTCCTGACTTTC,CASSAGVVGANVLTF
TRBJ2-1,TRBV12-3/TRBV12-4,many,-,TGTGCCAGCAGTCCCCTCGGGGTGTTGCAGTTCTTC,CASSPLGVLQFF
TRBJ2-7,TRBV4-2,many,-,TGTGCCAGCAGCCCACACCGAGGGAACGAGCAGTACTTC,CASSPHRGNEQYF
TRBJ2-1,TRBV28,medium-sized,TRBD2,TGTGCCAGCACCACACCCACTAGCGCCGCCGGGGATGAGCAGTTCTTC,CASTTPTSAAGDEQFF
TRBJ1-2,TRBV3-1,medium-sized,TRBD1,TGTGCCAGCAGCCGGACAGGGGGCGGGGGCTACACCTTC,CASSRTGGGGYTF
TRBJ1-1,TRBV3-1,many,TRBD1,TGTGCCAGCAGCGACAGGGGGCTTGGCACTGAAGCTTTCTTT,CASSDRGLGTEAFF
TRBJ2-7,TRBV7-2,many,TRBD1,TGTGCCAGCAGCCGGGAAGGGACAGTGGTCTACGAGCAGTACTTC,CASSREGTVVYEQYF
TRBJ2-3,TRBV29-1,many,TRBD1,TGCAGCGTTCTCCGGGACAGCCCATATACGCAGTATTTT,CSVLRDSPYTQYF
TRBJ1-4,TRBV4-2,many,TRBD1,TGTGCCAGCAGCCTCGACAGGGGCGATGAAAAACTGTTTTTT,CASSLDRGDEKLFF
TRBJ2-1,TRBV5-1,medium-sized,-,TGCGCCAGCAGCTTGGTCCAGGATGCCTACAATGAGCAGTTCTTC,CASSLVQDAYNEQFF
TRBJ2-1,TRBV20-1,many,TRBD1,TGCAGTGCTGAGGACAGGACGGGACCTTACAATGAGCAGTTCTTC,CSAEDRTGPYNEQFF
TRBJ2-2,TRBV20-1,many,-,TGCAGTGCTACCCCAATTGGCGCCGGGGAGCTGTTTTTT,CSATPIGAGELFF
TRBJ1-5,TRBV7-6,many,TRBD1,TGTGCCAGCAGCCGACAGGGGGCCGGGTCGGATCAGCCCCAGCATTTT,CASSRQGAGSDQPQHF
TRBJ1-5,TRBV7-6,many,-,TGTGCCAGCAGCTTAGGTCCGGGACACCATAGCAATCAGCCCCAGCATTTT,CASSLGPGHHSNQPQHF